This TCR beta chain was recovered during a study of cytomegalovirus exposure and HLA in healthy donors. PCR used 60 Vbeta primers and 13 Jbeta primers. Assay: immunoSEQ multiplex PCR; the TCRdb copy retains only in-frame clones and omits some. The profile shows 110,000 to 150,000 clones, 9.7% of them singletons. Remarks on this clone: Its specificity is unknown.

Per the germline V gene, CDR1 is SEHNR and CDR2 is FQNEAQ (reference sequence). Losses at the gene ends were 6 bases for V and 1 base for J; bases not matched to a gene: 3. The length of the CDR3 is 14 residues. General study findings and limits: Investigators reported approximately 170 TCR beta chains as tied to cytomegalovirus.

The clonotype originates from a man in his fifties in good health and CMV-seronegative. The sample comprised PBMCs. J is TRBJ2-5 and V is TRBV7-9; 9 bases are shared with TRBD2. The DNA for the CDR3 is TGTGCCAGCAGGATTAGCGGGGGCCAAGAGACCCAGTACTTC. Its protein product is CASRISGGQETQYF.